This note documents a single T cell receptor beta chain sequence. The data were taken from a study of blood T cell repertoires in COVID-19. Clones were sequenced by immunoSEQ multiplex PCR, and TCRdb holds only the in-frame ones, with some missing. The data contain fewer than 500,000 clones, around 87% of them singletons. Looked up from germline, CDR1 is SGHRS and CDR2 is YFSETQ. The CDR3 covers 15 residues. V lost 2 bases to trimming and J lost 2 bases, with 11 bases between them. The clonotype comes from a man aged 25 to 45 who had recovered from COVID-19. Sequenced: PBMCs or T cells enriched from blood (not recorded which). The chain uses TRBV5-1 and TRBJ1-3; no clear D gene. The CDR3 spells CASSFEGTPGNTIYF. The CDR3 DNA sequence: TGCGCCAGCAGCTTCGAGGGAACCCCTGGAAACACCATATATTTT.